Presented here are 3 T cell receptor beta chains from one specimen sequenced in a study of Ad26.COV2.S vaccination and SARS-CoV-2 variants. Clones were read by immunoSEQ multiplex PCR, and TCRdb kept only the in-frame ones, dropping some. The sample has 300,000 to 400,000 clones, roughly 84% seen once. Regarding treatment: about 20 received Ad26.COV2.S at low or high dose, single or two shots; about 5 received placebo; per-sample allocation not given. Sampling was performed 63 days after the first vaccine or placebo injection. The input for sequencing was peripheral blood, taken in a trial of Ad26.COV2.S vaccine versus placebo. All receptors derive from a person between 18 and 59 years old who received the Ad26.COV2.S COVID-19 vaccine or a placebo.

The CDR3 spells CASSLEVYTEAFF. The CDR3 nucleotides read TGCGCCAGCAGCTTGGAAGTTTACACTGAAGCTTTCTTT. V and J are TRBV5-1 and TRBJ1-1; D is undetermined. V was clipped by 0 bases and J by 3 bases, with 6 bases between them. CDR1 and CDR2 (germline): SGHRS, YFSETQ. The CDR3 is 13 amino acids. Looking up the rest from reference TRBV5-1 and TRBJ1-1 gives the full variable domain: KAGVTQTPRYLIKTRGQQVTLSCSPISGHRSVSWYQQTPGQGLQFLFEYFSETQRNKGNFPGRFSGRQFSNSRSEMNVSTLELGDSALYLCASSLEVYTEAFFGQGTRLTVV.

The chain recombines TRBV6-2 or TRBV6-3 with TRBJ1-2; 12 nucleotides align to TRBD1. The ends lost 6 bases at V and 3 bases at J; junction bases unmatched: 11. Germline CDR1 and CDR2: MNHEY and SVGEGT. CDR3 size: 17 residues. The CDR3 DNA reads TGTGCCAGCAGCCCCCTCCCGGGACAGGGGGCAGACTATGGCTACACCTTC. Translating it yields CASSPLPGQGADYGYTF.

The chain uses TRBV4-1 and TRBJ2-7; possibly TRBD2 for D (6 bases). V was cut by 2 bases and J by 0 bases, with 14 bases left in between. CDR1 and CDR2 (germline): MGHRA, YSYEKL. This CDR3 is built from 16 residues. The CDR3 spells CASSQLGGLSSYEQYF. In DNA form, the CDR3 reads TGCGCCAGCAGCCAACTGGGGGGACTTTCCTCCTACGAGCAGTACTTC.